These 20 T cell receptor beta chains were sequenced from one sample in a study of blood T cell repertoires in COVID-19. Here immunoSEQ multiplex PCR was the method, and the copy in TCRdb shows in-frame clones only, minus some. The table lists tens of thousands of clones, roughly 89% of them singletons. Sequenced input: peripheral blood. The origin of the receptors is a human donor in a cohort sampled during active COVID-19.

The V call is TRBV12-5, the J call TRBJ2-1; possible D gene TRBD2, 6 bases. The germline V gene encodes CDR1 LGHNT and CDR2 FRNRAP. V was cut by 2 bases and J by 9 bases, with 14 bases left in between. There are 14 residues in the CDR3. CDR3 coding DNA: TGTGCTAGTGGTTTGTCTCTCCGGGGGACTGAGCAGTTCTTC. This codes for CASGLSLRGTEQFF.

This sequence joins TRBV5-1 and TRBJ1-2; D may be TRBD1 (6 bases). CDR1 SGHRS and CDR2 YFSETQ come from the germline V gene. Trimming cost V 4 bases and J 1 base, with 17 bases left between them. The CDR3 length is 16 residues. CDR3 sequence reads: CASSQVQGGNNYGYTF. In DNA, the CDR3 is TGCGCCAGCAGCCAAGTACAGGGCGGTAATAACTATGGCTACACCTTC.

This rearrangement joins TRBV9 to TRBJ1-1; 12 bases are shared with TRBD1. The CDR3 covers 16 residues. Trimming at V came to 0 bases and at J to 6 bases, leaving 6 bases not matched to a gene. CDR1 is SGDLS, CDR2 YYNGEE, per germline. The CDR3 bases are TGTGCCAGCAGCGTAGTACCGGGGACAGGGGGCGCTGAAGCTTTCTTT. The encoded protein is CASSVVPGTGGAEAFF.

This chain links TRBV2 with TRBJ2-2; 12 bases fit TRBD2. CDR3 length equals 17 residues. J lost 5 bases, V lost 6 bases, and 10 bases had no gene match. Germline V gives CDR1 SNHLY, CDR2 FYNNEI. The CDR3 protein is CASRGTSGSGRTGELFF. The DNA of the CDR3 is TGTGCCAGCAGGGGGACTAGCGGGTCAGGGCGTACCGGGGAGCTGTTTTTT.

The gene calls are TRBV6-6 and TRBJ2-7; 8 bases align to TRBD2. This CDR3 is built from 15 residues. Looked up from germline, CDR1 is MNHNY and CDR2 is SVGAGI (reference sequence). V shed 2 bases, J shed 1 base, and the junction held 4 bases outside the gene matches. DNA of the CDR3: TGTGCCAGCAGTTACGCGCCGGGAGGGTCCTACGAGCAGTACTTC. Residues: CASSYAPGGSYEQYF.

This sequence joins TRBV6-2 or TRBV6-3 and TRBJ1-5; TRBD1 is a possible D gene (5 bases). The CDR3 contains 13 residues. V gave up 4 bases and J gave up 4 bases, with 8 bases separating them. Germline V CDR1 and CDR2: MNHEY, SVGEGT. CDR3 loop: CASSSQGNQPQHF. CDR3 nucleotides: TGTGCCAGCAGTTCCCAGGGAAATCAGCCCCAGCATTTT.

The V and J genes are TRBV4-3 and TRBJ2-2; TRBD2 might be the D (7 bases). CDR1 and CDR2 from the germline V gene are LGHNA and YSLEER. The V end lost 0 bases, the J end lost 7 bases, and 12 bases lay between the germline ends. This CDR3 has 15 residues. CDR3 nucleotides: TGCGCCAGCAGCCAAGAGGGGGGGCGTGGCGGGGAGCTGTTTTTT. This encodes CASSQEGGRGGELFF.

This rearrangement joins TRBV18 to TRBJ2-7, with 10 bases that match TRBD2. Germline V gene sequence: CDR1 KGHSH, CDR2 LQKENI. J lost 5 bases, V lost 2 bases, and 9 bases had no gene match. This CDR3 has 16 residues. The CDR3 DNA reads TGTGCCAGCTCACCAACGGCAGCGGGGGGGCCTAACGAGCAGTACTTC. The encoded protein is CASSPTAAGGPNEQYF.

The V call is TRBV12-1, the J call TRBJ1-5. TRBV12-1 constitutes a pseudogene. The CDR3 has 20 amino acids. CDR3 nucleotide sequence: TGTGCCAGCAGCTTTTCTGTGTCCGGGACTCAGGGACTAGAAGGTCAGCCCCAGCATTTT. It translates to CASSFSVSGTQGLEGQPQHF.

This chain joins TRBV6-6 and TRBJ2-1, with D perhaps TRBD1 (6 bases). V was cut by 4 bases and J by 8 bases, with 12 bases left in between. Germline loops: CDR1 MNHNY, CDR2 SVGAGI (reference sequence). The CDR3 spans 13 residues. This chain's CDR3 is CASSSSQGYEQFF. The DNA for the CDR3 is TGTGCCAGCAGTTCAAGTCAGGGGTATGAGCAGTTCTTC.

The chain has TRBV2 and TRBJ1-1; D call uncertain. The CDR3 extends over 12 amino acids. The V gene lost 3 bases and the J gene lost 10 bases, with 12 bases spanning the gap. CDR1 and CDR2 from the germline V gene are SNHLY and FYNNEI. CDR3 in DNA: TGTGCCAGCAGTGACCCCGCGGGAGGAGCTTTCTTT. This encodes CASSDPAGGAFF.

This chain uses TRBV6-4 with TRBJ1-2, with TRBD1 matching 10 bases. In germline, CDR1 is MRHNA, CDR2 SNTAGT. The CDR3 consists of 15 residues. The trim removed 6 bases at V and 4 bases at J, leaving 8 bases unmatched. Written as DNA, the CDR3 is TGTGCCAGCAGAGAAAGGACAGGGGGTTTCTATGGCTACACCTTC. Amino acid sequence: CASRERTGGFYGYTF.

The chain joins TRBV4-2 to TRBJ1-1, with 7 bases aligning to TRBD1. After removal of 3 bases from V and 9 bases from J, the junction contained 7 bases not matched to a gene. This CDR3 contains 13 residues. Germline values: CDR1 LGHNA, CDR2 YNFKEQ. For the CDR3, the DNA is TGTGCCAGCAGCCAGGAGGGGGCAGGGCAAGCTTTCTTT. The encoded protein is CASSQEGAGQAFF.

J is TRBJ1-5 and V is TRBV7-9, with D unresolved. This CDR3 spans 12 amino acids. From germline, CDR1 is SEHNR and CDR2 FQNEAQ (reference sequence). V was shortened by 2 bases and J by 6 bases, with 5 bases between the two germline ends. The CDR3 loop reads CASSLPGQPQHF. CDR3 nucleotide sequence: TGTGCCAGCAGCTTACCAGGTCAGCCCCAGCATTTT.

This chain links TRBV6-1 with TRBJ1-5; D is ambiguous. Deletions cut 2 bases from V and 9 bases from J, with 17 bases between. The CDR3 runs 15 residues. CDR1 and CDR2 (germline): MNHNS, SASEGT. CDR3 nucleotides: TGTGCCAGCAGTGAAAATACGGGAAGGAGCTCGCCCCAGCATTTT. Translated: CASSENTGRSSPQHF.

This chain connects TRBV7-8 to TRBJ1-2, with D possibly matching TRBD1 (6 bases). Trimming cost V 7 bases and J 5 bases, with 17 bases left between them. The CDR3 contains 14 residues. Germline V gene data show CDR1 as SGHVS and CDR2 as FQNEAQ. CDR3 protein: CASTKTGEPYGYTF. CDR3 DNA sequence: TGTGCCAGCACTAAGACAGGAGAGCCATATGGCTACACCTTC.

V usage is TRBV6-4 and J usage is TRBJ2-1, with D uncertain. This CDR3 comprises 13 residues. Germline values: CDR1 MRHNA, CDR2 SNTAGT. V dropped 6 bases and J dropped 5 bases, with 11 bases sitting between them. The CDR3 spells CASSRWPNNEQFF. CDR3 DNA: TGTGCCAGCAGCCGTTGGCCAAACAATGAGCAGTTCTTC.

The CDR3 DNA follows: TGTGCCAGCAGCCGAGGCGGGACCGACTCCTATAATTCACCCCTCCACTTT. Its protein is CASSRGGTDSYNSPLHF. This rearrangement joins TRBV3-1 (or the pseudogene TRBV3-2) to TRBJ1-6, with a possible D match to TRBD1 (5 bases). Trimming took 4 bases from V and 0 from J, leaving 13 bases between them. There are 17 residues in the CDR3. CDR1 and CDR2 (germline): LGHDT, YNNKEL (reference sequence).

The chain uses TRBV7-2 and TRBJ2-7; D is ambiguous. The CDR3 is 15 amino acids. V shed 1 base and J shed 0 bases, with 10 bases lying between them. Germline V gives CDR1 SGHTA, CDR2 FQGNSA. This chain's CDR3 is CASSLGSTISYEQYF. DNA for the CDR3: TGTGCCAGCAGCTTAGGGAGTACAATCTCCTACGAGCAGTACTTC.

This chain links TRBV11-2 with TRBJ2-7; a weak D match, TRBD1 (5 bases). CDR3 length: 13 amino acids. Germline V CDR1 and CDR2: SGHAT, FQNNGV. V shed 3 bases and J shed 5 bases, with 11 bases lying between them. The CDR3 loop reads CASSFATAHEQYF. For the CDR3, the DNA is TGTGCCAGCAGCTTTGCGACAGCCCACGAGCAGTACTTC.